This T cell receptor (beta chain) was observed in a study of blood T cell repertoires in COVID-19. Germline V gives CDR1 SGHTA, CDR2 FQGTGA. J gave up 1 base and V 5 bases, and 6 bases lay outside the gene matches. The CDR3 consists of 16 residues. Study processing details: The assay estimated nucleated cells by amplifying reference gene primers. Method: immunoSEQ multiplex PCR; TCRdb's copy keeps in-frame clones and lacks some. Clone size and the V and J calls come from that table; the DNA yielded D and trimming. The sample shows approximately 250,000 clones, approximately 87% of them seen only once.

The chain employs TRBV7-3 and TRBJ2-3; TRBD1 agrees at 10 bases. The TCR was taken from a human donor in a cohort sampled during active COVID-19. Sequencing input: peripheral blood. CDR3 DNA: TGTGCCAGCAGCCCCGGGACAGGGGTCCGCACAGATACGCAGTATTTT. This codes for CASSPGTGVRTDTQYF.